These 30 T cell receptor beta chains were all obtained from the same sample, sequenced in a study of beta chain features in type 1 diabetes. Reverse transcribing all isolated RNA meant expressed TCRB transcripts were sequenced. Some clones are missing from TCRdb's copy, which holds only in-frame ones; the method was immunoSEQ multiplex PCR. The sample has about 250,000 clones, roughly 13% seen once. The specimen was naive CD4+ T cells from blood. Receptors originate from a middle-aged woman in good health.

This clone was seen more than once but under ten times. The V gene is TRBV19, the J gene TRBJ1-5, with TRBD1 identical over 7 bases. CDR1 LNHDA and CDR2 SQIVND come from the germline V gene (reference sequence). V shed 5 bases and J 6 bases; nucleotides not matched to a gene: 7. The CDR3 consists of 14 residues. In DNA form, the CDR3 reads TGTGCCAGTAGTCAGGGGGGCTGGAGTCAGCCCCAGCATTTT. Translated: CASSQGGWSQPQHF.

The rearrangement links TRBV19 to TRBJ2-2; possible D gene TRBD1, 6 bases. The CDR3 is made up of 15 amino acids. Germline V CDR1 and CDR2: LNHDA, SQIVND (reference sequence). V lost 6 bases, J lost 1 base, and 12 bases lay in between. This CDR3 reads CASRAGDRNTGELFF. In DNA form, the CDR3 reads TGTGCCAGTAGAGCAGGGGACCGGAACACCGGGGAGCTGTTTTTT.

This clone was detected a few times. The V and J genes are TRBV10-3 and TRBJ1-5; D unclear. With 10 bases removed from V and 5 bases from J, the gap between germline ends came to 12 bases. The CDR3 has 12 amino acids. Germline lookup yields CDR1 ENHRY and CDR2 SYGVKD. The CDR3 is CATSEADQPQHF. The CDR3 region has the DNA TGTGCCACCTCAGAGGCGGATCAGCCCCAGCATTTT.

This chain joins TRBV11-2 and TRBJ2-1; no firm D call. This CDR3 comprises 13 residues. Germline values: CDR1 SGHAT, CDR2 FQNNGV. The ends were cut back, 0 bases at V and 9 bases at J, with 9 bases in the middle. CDR3 sequence reads: CASSLDFTVEQFF. The CDR3 DNA reads TGTGCCAGCAGCTTAGATTTCACGGTTGAGCAGTTCTTC.

This clone was seen a handful of times. The chain recombines TRBV28 with TRBJ2-2; D not resolved. The ends were cut back, 3 bases at V and 1 base at J, with 3 bases in the middle. This CDR3 spans 13 amino acids. CDR1 MDHEN and CDR2 SYDVKM come from the germline V gene. The CDR3 DNA follows: TGTGCCAGCAGTTTCGGGAACACCGGGGAGCTGTTTTTT. It codes for CASSFGNTGELFF.

This chain uses TRBV7-2 with TRBJ2-3, with a weak D call TRBD2 (7 bases). CDR3 length: 17 residues. Germline V gene data show CDR1 as SGHTA and CDR2 as FQGNSA. The V gene lost 4 bases and the J gene lost 5 bases, with 22 bases spanning the gap. Here the CDR3 reads CASSSGPGQGRVDTQYF. The CDR3 DNA follows: TGTGCCAGCAGCTCCGGACCGGGACAAGGGAGGGTAGATACGCAGTATTTT.

The gene calls are TRBV6-5 and TRBJ1-5; no reliable D call. V was cut by 0 bases and J by 7 bases, with 10 bases left in between. The CDR3 has 14 residues. Germline V gives CDR1 MNHEY, CDR2 SVGAGI. DNA for the CDR3: TGTGCCAGCAGTTACTCGAGAGGCGTACAGCCCCAGCATTTT. Protein: CASSYSRGVQPQHF.

This clone was seen a handful of times. The chain joins TRBV19 to TRBJ2-3; D gene uncertain. V shed 6 bases and J shed 1 base, with 20 bases lying between them. Germline-derived CDR1 and CDR2 are LNHDA and SQIVND (reference sequence). The CDR3 is 17 amino acids. The CDR3 DNA is TGTGCCAGTAGCATGAGGAACTCGCCTTTTGGCACAGATACGCAGTATTTT. It encodes CASSMRNSPFGTDTQYF. Filled out from reference TRBV19 and TRBJ2-3, the complete variable domain reads DGGITQSPKYLFRKEGQNVTLSCEQNLNHDAMYWYRQDPGQGLRLIYYSQIVNDFQKGDIAEGYSVSREKKESFPLTVTSAQKNPTAFYLCASSMRNSPFGTDTQYFGPGTRLTVL.

The chain is built from TRBV5-1 and TRBJ2-2; TRBD2 aligns across 10 bases. V lost 4 bases and J lost 6; bases outside the gene matches: 6. CDR1 and CDR2 (germline): SGHRS, YFSETQ. The CDR3 covers 15 residues. The CDR3 is CASSPGTSEAGELFF. In nucleotides, the CDR3 is TGCGCCAGCAGCCCAGGGACTAGCGAGGCCGGGGAGCTGTTTTTT.

This clone was recorded a few times. The rearrangement links TRBV7-9 to TRBJ2-1; TRBD2 is a possible D gene (6 bases). Germline V CDR1 and CDR2: SEHNR, FQNEAQ (reference sequence). The CDR3 sequence is 14 residues long. V lost 2 bases, J lost 7 bases, and 12 bases lay in between. CDR3 in amino acids: CASSLTSMGNEQFF. In nucleotides, the CDR3 is TGTGCCAGCAGCTTAACTAGCATGGGGAATGAGCAGTTCTTC.

The chain joins TRBV7-9 to TRBJ1-1; 8 nucleotides line up with TRBD1. Germline CDR1 is SEHNR and CDR2 is FQNEAQ (reference sequence). The CDR3 contains 17 residues. V lost 5 bases to trimming and J lost 2 bases; unmatched junction nucleotides: 13. The CDR3 DNA reads TGTGCCAGCAGCCCCGCCCGGGGGACAGGAGGAAACACTGAAGCTTTCTTT. This translates into CASSPARGTGGNTEAFF. The full variable domain, with the rest looked up from reference TRBV7-9 and TRBJ1-1, is DTGVSQNPRHKITKRGQNVTFRCDPISEHNRLYWYRQTLGQGPEFLTYFQNEAQLEKSRLLSDRFSAERPKGSFSTLEIQRTEQGDSAMYLCASSPARGTGGNTEAFFGQGTRLTVV.

This clone has only a few counts. The rearrangement links TRBV7-2 to TRBJ2-3, with 8 bases fitting TRBD2. CDR1 and CDR2 (germline): SGHTA, FQGNSA. The ends lost 6 bases at V and 7 bases at J; junction bases unmatched: 12. This CDR3 contains 15 residues. DNA for the CDR3: TGTGCCAGCAGTCCCTCGGGGGGGGGCGCAAATACGCAGTATTTT. It is translated as CASSPSGGGANTQYF.

This clone was seen more than once but under ten times. This sequence joins TRBV2 and TRBJ1-6; TRBD1 is a possible D gene (6 bases). The CDR3 extends over 14 amino acids. The germline gives CDR1 SNHLY, CDR2 FYNNEI. With 3 bases removed from V and 9 bases from J, the gap between germline ends came to 12 bases. CDR3 in amino acids: CASSDRRGGSPLHF. As DNA, the CDR3 is TGTGCCAGCAGTGATAGGAGGGGGGGTTCACCCCTCCACTTT.

The gene calls are TRBV29-1 and TRBJ2-5; D not certain. V was shortened by 7 bases and J by 5 bases, with 14 bases between the two germline ends. Germline V gene sequence: CDR1 SQVTM, CDR2 ANQGSEA. The CDR3 covers 12 residues. The DNA for the CDR3 is TGCAGCGGGAACTCGGGTGTGGAGACCCAGTACTTC. This codes for CSGNSGVETQYF.

This clone turned up a few times. The V call is TRBV6-6, the J call TRBJ2-2; TRBD1 is a possible D gene (6 bases). The CDR3 extends over 15 amino acids. CDR1 is MNHNY and CDR2 is SVGAGI in the germline V gene (reference sequence). Trimming stripped 5 bases from V and 5 bases from J, with 15 bases between. CDR3 loop: CASSTTGWETGELFF. The CDR3 region has the DNA TGTGCCAGCAGTACTACAGGGTGGGAAACCGGGGAGCTGTTTTTT.

The chain has TRBV10-1 and TRBJ2-3; TRBD1 is a possible D gene (6 bases). Germline CDR1 is WNHNN and CDR2 is SYGVQD (reference sequence). The CDR3 is 12 amino acids. The V end was cut by 2 bases, the J end by 6 bases, with 6 bases between. The CDR3 sequence: CASSETGDTQYF. In DNA, the CDR3 is TGCGCCAGCAGTGAGACAGGGGATACGCAGTATTTT.

This clone has only a few counts. DNA of the CDR3: TGTGCCAGTAGACCCACGGACAGGGGGCCTACTGAAGCTTTCTTT. As protein: CASRPTDRGPTEAFF. The chain couples TRBV19 to TRBJ1-1; 11 bases match TRBD1. This CDR3 is built from 15 residues. Trimming took 6 bases from V and 5 from J; bases not matched to a gene: 8. CDR1 LNHDA and CDR2 SQIVND come from the germline V gene (reference sequence).

This clone was counted between two and nine times. The V and J genes are TRBV7-2 and TRBJ1-5; D is perhaps TRBD1 (5 bases). The V gene lost 5 bases and the J gene lost 5 bases, with 10 bases spanning the gap. Germline CDR1 and CDR2: SGHTA and FQGNSA. This CDR3 spans 13 amino acids. The CDR3 here is CASSPDRDQPQHF. DNA of the CDR3: TGTGCCAGCAGCCCTGACAGAGATCAGCCCCAGCATTTT.

The chain combines TRBV2 with TRBJ1-5; 7 nucleotides line up with TRBD1. After removal of 8 bases from V and 4 bases from J, the junction contained 2 bases not matched to a gene. The germline V gene encodes CDR1 SNHLY and CDR2 FYNNEI. The CDR3 contains 12 residues. The CDR3 loop reads CASGGQNQPQHF. The CDR3, as DNA: TGTGCCAGCGGGGGACAGAATCAGCCCCAGCATTTT. Drawing the rest from reference TRBV2 and TRBJ1-5, the complete variable domain is EPEVTQTPSHQVTQMGQEVILRCVPISNHLYFYWYRQILGQKVEFLVSFYNNEISEKSEIFDDQFSVERPDGSNFTLKIRSTKLEDSAMYFCASGGQNQPQHFGDGTRLSIL.

This CDR3 is CASIPRLSSYNEQFF. CDR3 nucleotide sequence: TGTGCCAGCATCCCGAGGCTTAGCTCCTACAATGAGCAGTTCTTC. This sequence joins TRBV5-6 and TRBJ2-1; D unresolved. This CDR3 region has 15 residues. V gave up 6 bases and J gave up 0 bases, with 13 bases separating them. Germline-derived CDR1 and CDR2 are SGHDT and YYEEEE. The full variable domain, its missing parts supplied by reference TRBV5-6 and TRBJ2-1, is DAGVTQSPTHLIKTRGQQVTLRCSPKSGHDTVSWYQQALGQGPQFIFQYYEEEERQRGNFPDRFSGHQFPNYSSELNVNALLLGDSALYLCASIPRLSSYNEQFFGPGTRLTVL.

This clone came up a few times. The chain recombines TRBV6-7 with TRBJ1-1, with TRBD1 identical over 7 bases. TRBV6-7 is marked as an open reading frame, function uncertain. The CDR3 extends over 16 amino acids. Trimming cost V 1 base and J 0 bases; bases outside gene matches: 5. The CDR3 sequence is CASSYLGGTVNTEAFF. The CDR3 DNA reads as TGTGCCAGCAGTTACTTAGGCGGGACAGTGAACACTGAAGCTTTCTTT.

The chain has TRBV5-1 and TRBJ1-6; D is perhaps TRBD1 (5 bases). The V and J ends lost 5 bases and 8 bases respectively, with 14 bases between them. This CDR3 spans 14 amino acids. Germline-derived CDR1 and CDR2 are SGHRS and YFSETQ. CDR3 loop: CASRPRGTDSPLHF. The CDR3 coding sequence is TGCGCCAGCAGGCCCCGGGGGACGGATTCACCCCTCCACTTT.

As concerns this clone: This CDR3 is also generated by other DNA sequences in the sample. The chain carries TRBV27 and TRBJ2-5; D unclear. This CDR3 comprises 11 residues. Germline values: CDR1 MNHEY, CDR2 SMNVEV (reference sequence). V was cut by 4 bases and J by 5 bases, with 5 bases left in between. CDR3: CASSSRETQYF. In nucleotides, the CDR3 is TGTGCCAGCAGTTCGCGGGAGACCCAGTACTTC.

This clone was picked up a small number of times. The V gene is TRBV15, the J gene TRBJ2-6, with D maybe TRBD2 (6 bases). V was cut by 3 bases and J by 4 bases, with 19 bases left in between. CDR3 length: 18 amino acids. Germline CDR1 reads LNHNV; CDR2 reads YYDKDF (reference sequence). The CDR3 here is CATSRGGSTRMGANVLTF. CDR3 sequence (DNA): TGTGCCACCAGCAGGGGAGGTTCTACCCGGATGGGGGCCAACGTCCTGACTTTC.

This clone was seen more than once but under ten times. The rearrangement uses TRBV11-2 and TRBJ2-1, with 14 bases lining up with TRBD2. Germline V CDR1 and CDR2: SGHAT, FQNNGV. This CDR3 comprises 15 residues. V was clipped by 5 bases and J by 8 bases; unmatched bases: 5. CDR3 loop: CASSVGLAGGHEQFF. As DNA, the CDR3 is TGTGCCAGCAGCGTAGGACTAGCGGGGGGCCATGAGCAGTTCTTC. Complete variable domain (other parts from reference TRBV11-2 and TRBJ2-1): EAGVAQSPRYKIIEKRQSVAFWCNPISGHATLYWYQQILGQGPKLLIQFQNNGVVDDSQLPKDRFSAERLKGVDSTLKIQPAKLEDSAVYLCASSVGLAGGHEQFFGPGTRLTVL.

This clone was counted only a few times. The chain uses TRBV9 and TRBJ2-3; 13 positions agree with TRBD2. J was trimmed by 5 bases and V by 4 bases; bases with no gene match: 13. This CDR3 spans 18 amino acids. Germline V gene lookup returns CDR1 SGDLS and CDR2 YYNGEE. The CDR3 sequence: CASSQSPTGTSGVDTQYF. As DNA, the CDR3 is TGTGCCAGCAGCCAATCCCCGACCGGGACTAGCGGGGTAGATACGCAGTATTTT.

This clone has only a few counts. The chain has TRBV7-9 and TRBJ2-1; D call uncertain. CDR3 length: 14 residues. Germline values: CDR1 SEHNR, CDR2 FQNEAQ (reference sequence). V lost 3 bases and J lost 5, with 11 bases in between. The CDR3 coding sequence is TGTGCCAGCAGCTTCGGCCAGACACACAATGAGCAGTTCTTC. Its translation is CASSFGQTHNEQFF.

The chain recombines TRBV5-1 with TRBJ1-1, with 10 bases aligning to TRBD1. Trimming took 8 bases from V and 5 from J; bases not matched to a gene: 12. The CDR3 totals 15 residues. In germline, CDR1 is SGHRS, CDR2 YFSETQ. CDR3 sequence (DNA): TGCGCCAGTCAACGCAGGACAGGGGGTGAAACTGAAGCTTTCTTT. It translates to CASQRRTGGETEAFF.

This clone has a handful of counts. The chain employs TRBV19 and TRBJ2-1; 10 bases line up with TRBD2. Losses at the gene ends were 4 bases for V and 3 bases for J; bases not matched to a gene: 3. CDR3 length: 15 residues. Germline V CDR1 and CDR2: LNHDA, SQIVND (reference sequence). DNA for the CDR3: TGTGCCAGTAGTAAGCGGGGGGGCCTCTACAATGAGCAGTTCTTC. Residues: CASSKRGGLYNEQFF. The full variable domain, rest sourced from reference TRBV19 and TRBJ2-1, is DGGITQSPKYLFRKEGQNVTLSCEQNLNHDAMYWYRQDPGQGLRLIYYSQIVNDFQKGDIAEGYSVSREKKESFPLTVTSAQKNPTAFYLCASSKRGGLYNEQFFGPGTRLTVL.

The DNA of the CDR3 is TGTGCCAGCAGTTATGGCAGGGGAGAGACCCAGTACTTC. This sequence encodes CASSYGRGETQYF. The genes are TRBV6-6 and TRBJ2-5; a weak D match, TRBD1 (6 bases). Trimming stripped 3 bases from V and 4 bases from J, with 9 bases between. The CDR3 has 13 residues. The germline gives CDR1 MNHNY, CDR2 SVGAGI (reference sequence).